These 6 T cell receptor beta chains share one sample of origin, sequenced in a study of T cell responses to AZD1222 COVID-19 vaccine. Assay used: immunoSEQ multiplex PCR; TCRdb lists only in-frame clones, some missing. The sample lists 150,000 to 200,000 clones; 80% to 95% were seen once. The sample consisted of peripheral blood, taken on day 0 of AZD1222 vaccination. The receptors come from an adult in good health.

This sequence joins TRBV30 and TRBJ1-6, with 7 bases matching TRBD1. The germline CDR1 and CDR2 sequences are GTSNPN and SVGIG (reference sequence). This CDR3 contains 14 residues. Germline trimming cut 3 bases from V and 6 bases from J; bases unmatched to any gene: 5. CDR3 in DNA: TGTGCCTGGAGGTCCCGGGACAGTAATTCACCCCTCCACTTT. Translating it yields CAWRSRDSNSPLHF.

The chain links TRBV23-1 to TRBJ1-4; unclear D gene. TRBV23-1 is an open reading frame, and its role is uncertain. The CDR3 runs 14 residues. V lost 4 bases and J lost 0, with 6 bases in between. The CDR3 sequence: CASSPPATNEKLFF. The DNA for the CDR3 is TGCGCCAGCAGTCCCCCAGCAACTAATGAAAAACTGTTTTTT.

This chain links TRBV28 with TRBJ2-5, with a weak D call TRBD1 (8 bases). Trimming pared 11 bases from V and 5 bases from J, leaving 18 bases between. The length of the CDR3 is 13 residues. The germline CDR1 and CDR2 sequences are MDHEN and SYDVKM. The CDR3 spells CAVHRGGSETQYF. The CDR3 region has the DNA TGTGCCGTTCACAGGGGGGGGTCGGAGACCCAGTACTTC.

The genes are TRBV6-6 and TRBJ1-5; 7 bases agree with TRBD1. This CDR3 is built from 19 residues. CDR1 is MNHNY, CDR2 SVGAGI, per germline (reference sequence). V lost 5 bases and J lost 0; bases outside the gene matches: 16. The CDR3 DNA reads TGTGCCAGCAGTCACGGAGGGACAGTAACACCCTATAGCAATCAGCCCCAGCATTTT. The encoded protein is CASSHGGTVTPYSNQPQHF.

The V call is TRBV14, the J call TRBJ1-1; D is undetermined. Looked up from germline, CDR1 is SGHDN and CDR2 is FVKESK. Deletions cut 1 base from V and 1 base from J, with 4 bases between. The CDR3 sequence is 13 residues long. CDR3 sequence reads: CASSQGPNTEAFF. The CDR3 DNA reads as TGTGCCAGCAGCCAAGGCCCGAACACTGAAGCTTTCTTT. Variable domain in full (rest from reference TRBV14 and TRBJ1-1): EAGVTQFPSHSVIEKGQTVTLRCDPISGHDNLYWYRRVMGKEIKFLLHFVKESKQDESGMPNNRFLAERTGGTYSTLKVQPAELEDSGVYFCASSQGPNTEAFFGQGTRLTVV.

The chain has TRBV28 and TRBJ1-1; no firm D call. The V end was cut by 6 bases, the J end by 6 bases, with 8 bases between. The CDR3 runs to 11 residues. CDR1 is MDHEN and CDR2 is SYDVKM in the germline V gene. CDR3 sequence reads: CASSPGAEAFF. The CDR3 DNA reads TGTGCCAGCAGCCCCGGGGCTGAAGCTTTCTTT.